The sequence of this T cell receptor beta chain was determined in a study of CD8 T cells in ankylosing spondylitis. Findings and caveats of the study: Made up of several highly homologous variants, a TCR beta motif appeared characteristic of ankylosing spondylitis blood.

Concerning this clonotype itself: Its specificity is unknown. A much larger clone differs from this one at a single base, so this may be a read error.

CDR1 is MNHEY, CDR2 SMNVEV, per germline (reference sequence). The CDR3 totals 14 residues. A quantitative 5'-RACE method, one with molecular barcodes, was used to make TCR beta libraries. Each CDR3 protein gets one entry after TCRdb re-called the 5' RACE reads with MiXCR. Among roughly 250,000 distinct CDR3 sequences listed, 10% to 13% were seen once. This chain links TRBV27 with TRBJ2-2; D is ambiguous. Sequenced: blood, either unsorted or a sorted T cell fraction (not recorded which). The receptor's source is a male donor with ankylosing spondylitis or in good health (not recorded which). This CDR3 is CTSRWGGNTGELFF. DNA of the CDR3: TGTACCAGCAGGTGGGGTGGGAACACCGGGGAGCTGTTTTTT.